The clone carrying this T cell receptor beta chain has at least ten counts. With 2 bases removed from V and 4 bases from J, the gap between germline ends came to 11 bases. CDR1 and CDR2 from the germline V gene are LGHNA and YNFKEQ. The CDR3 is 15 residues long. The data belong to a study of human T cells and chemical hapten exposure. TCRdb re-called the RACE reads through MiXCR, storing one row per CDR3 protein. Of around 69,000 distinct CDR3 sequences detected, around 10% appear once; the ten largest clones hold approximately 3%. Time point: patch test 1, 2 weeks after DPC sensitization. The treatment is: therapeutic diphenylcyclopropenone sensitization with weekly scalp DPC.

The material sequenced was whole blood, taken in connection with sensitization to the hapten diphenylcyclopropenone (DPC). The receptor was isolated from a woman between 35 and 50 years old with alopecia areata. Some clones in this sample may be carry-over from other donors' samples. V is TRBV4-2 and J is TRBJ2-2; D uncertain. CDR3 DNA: TGTGCCAGCAGCCAACCCCATTATGGCACCGGGGAGCTGTTTTTT. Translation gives CASSQPHYGTGELFF.